What follows are 9 T cell receptor beta chains derived from one specimen sequenced in a study of blood T cell repertoires in COVID-19. Clones were sequenced by immunoSEQ multiplex PCR, and TCRdb holds only the in-frame ones, with some missing. The data hold a few hundred thousand clones, with around nine tenths observed a single time. Sequenced: PBMCs or T cells enriched from blood (not recorded which). The source is a woman aged 40 to 50 who had recovered from COVID-19.

V usage is TRBV11-3 and J usage is TRBJ2-1, with 10 bases fitting TRBD2. The CDR3 sequence is 15 residues long. The germline V gene has CDR1 SGHNT and CDR2 YENEEA. The V gene end was trimmed by 3 bases and the J gene end by 5 bases; junction bases not matched to a gene: 4. DNA of the CDR3: TGTGCCAGCAGCTTTGGTACTAGCGGGAACAATGAGCAGTTCTTC. Protein product: CASSFGTSGNNEQFF.

J is TRBJ1-2 and V is TRBV27, with D possibly matching TRBD1 (6 bases). Per the germline V gene, CDR1 is MNHEY and CDR2 is SMNVEV (reference sequence). This CDR3 has 13 residues. V lost 2 bases to trimming and J lost 8 bases, with 12 bases between them. CDR3 residues: CASSLHREGGYTF. The CDR3 bases are TGTGCCAGCAGTTTACACAGGGAGGGCGGCTACACCTTC.

The chain carries TRBV30 and TRBJ2-2; a possible D gene is TRBD2 (6 bases). Germline assignment: CDR1 GTSNPN and CDR2 SVGIG (reference sequence). The V end was cut by 5 bases, the J end by 1 base, with 17 bases between. This CDR3 spans 16 amino acids. Here the CDR3 reads CAWVGAGRLNTGELFF. Here the CDR3 DNA reads TGTGCCTGGGTTGGGGCCGGGAGATTGAACACCGGGGAGCTGTTTTTT.

This chain connects TRBV7-2 to TRBJ1-1; D is unresolved. V dropped 4 bases and J dropped 3 bases, with 9 bases sitting between them. The CDR3 has 13 amino acids. Looked up from germline, CDR1 is SGHTA and CDR2 is FQGNSA. CDR3 sequence (DNA): TGTGCCAGCAGCTCGCTCCGGGACACTGAAGCTTTCTTT. It yields the protein CASSSLRDTEAFF. The whole variable domain, remainder taken from reference TRBV7-2 and TRBJ1-1, is GAGVSQSPSNKVTEKGKDVELRCDPISGHTALYWYRQSLGQGLEFLIYFQGNSAPDKSGLPSDRFSAERTGGSVSTLTIQRTQQEDSAVYLCASSSLRDTEAFFGQGTRLTVV.

This chain joins TRBV7-3 and TRBJ2-5; a weak D match, TRBD2 (7 bases). The CDR3 is 17 amino acids. Germline lookup yields CDR1 SGHTA and CDR2 FQGTGA. Trimming cost V 1 base and J 4 bases, with 19 bases left between them. The DNA for the CDR3 is TGTGCCAGCAGCTTAAAGGGCCGGGGGGCCTCGACAGAGACCCAGTACTTC. Translated: CASSLKGRGASTETQYF.

V is TRBV7-2 and J is TRBJ1-1; no firm D call. V lost 5 bases to trimming and J lost 2 bases, with 12 bases between them. This CDR3 region has 14 residues. CDR1 is SGHTA, CDR2 FQGNSA, per germline. The CDR3 loop is CASSLLSLNTEAFF. CDR3 nucleotide sequence: TGTGCCAGCAGCCTCCTCTCCCTTAACACTGAAGCTTTCTTT.

The rearrangement uses TRBV10-3 and TRBJ2-2, with 9 bases fitting TRBD2. CDR3 length: 15 residues. In germline, CDR1 is ENHRY, CDR2 SYGVKD. Trimming took 0 bases from V and 5 from J; bases not matched to a gene: 1. CDR3: CAISESTSGTGELFF. As DNA, the CDR3 is TGTGCCATCAGTGAGTCGACTAGCGGAACCGGGGAGCTGTTTTTT.

The V call is TRBV30, the J call TRBJ1-6; D ambiguous. This CDR3 has 14 amino acids. Between the trimmed V and J ends, which lost 3 bases and 6 bases, there was a span of 12 bases. Germline values: CDR1 GTSNPN, CDR2 SVGIG (reference sequence). For the CDR3, the DNA is TGTGCCTGGAGCATGGGCAGTGCTAATTCACCCCTCCACTTT. Translated, it gives CAWSMGSANSPLHF. Based on the CDR3 plus reference TRBV30 and TRBJ1-6, the full variable domain is SQTIHQWPATLVQPVGSPLSLECTVEGTSNPNLYWYRQAAGRGLQLLFYSVGIGQISSEVPQNLSASRPQDRQFILSSKKLLLSDSGFYLCAWSMGSANSPLHFGNGTRLTVT.

The V call is TRBV5-4, the J call TRBJ1-2; TRBD1 is a possible D gene (6 bases). The CDR3 spans 14 residues. With 5 bases removed from V and 1 base from J, the gap between germline ends came to 12 bases. Germline values: CDR1 SGHNT, CDR2 YYREEE (reference sequence). The CDR3 protein is CASRAGQINYGYTF. CDR3 sequence (DNA): TGTGCCAGCAGGGCCGGACAGATTAACTATGGCTACACCTTC.